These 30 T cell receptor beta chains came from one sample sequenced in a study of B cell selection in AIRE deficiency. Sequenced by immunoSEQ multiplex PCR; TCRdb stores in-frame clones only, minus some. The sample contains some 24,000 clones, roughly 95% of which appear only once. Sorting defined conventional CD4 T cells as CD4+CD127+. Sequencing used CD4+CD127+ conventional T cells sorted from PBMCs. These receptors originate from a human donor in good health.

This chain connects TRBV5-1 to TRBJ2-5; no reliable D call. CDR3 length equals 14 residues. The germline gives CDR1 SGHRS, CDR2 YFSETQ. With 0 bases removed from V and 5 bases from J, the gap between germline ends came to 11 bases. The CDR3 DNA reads TGCGCCAGCAGCTTGGAAGTAAATCGGGAGACCCAGTACTTC. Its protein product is CASSLEVNRETQYF.

CDR3 nucleotides: TGTGCCAGCAGTTACGGGCAGATCAATCAGCCCCAGCATTTT. Protein product: CASSYGQINQPQHF. The chain combines TRBV6-5 with TRBJ1-5; no clear D. The CDR3 is made up of 14 amino acids. Trimming pared 2 bases from V and 3 bases from J, leaving 8 bases between. Germline values: CDR1 MNHEY, CDR2 SVGAGI.

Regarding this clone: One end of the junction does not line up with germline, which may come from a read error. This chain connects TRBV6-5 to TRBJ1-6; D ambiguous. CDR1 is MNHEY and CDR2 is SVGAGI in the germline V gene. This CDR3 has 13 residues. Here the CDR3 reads CASSKTYYSPLHF. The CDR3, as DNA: TGTGCCAGCAGTAAAACCTATTATTCACCCCTCCACTTT.

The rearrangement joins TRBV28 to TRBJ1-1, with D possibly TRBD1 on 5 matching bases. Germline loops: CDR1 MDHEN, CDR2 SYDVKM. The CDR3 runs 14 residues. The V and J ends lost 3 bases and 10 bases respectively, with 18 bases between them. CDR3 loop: CASSFGSTGGAAFF. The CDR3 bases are TGTGCCAGCAGTTTTGGGTCCACCGGGGGAGCAGCTTTCTTT.

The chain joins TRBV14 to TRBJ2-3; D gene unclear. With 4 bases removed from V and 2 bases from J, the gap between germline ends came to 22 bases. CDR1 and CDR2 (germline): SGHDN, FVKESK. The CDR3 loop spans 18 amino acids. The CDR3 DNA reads TGTGCCAGCAGCCCATCTTGGGGAAGGACCCAAGACACAGATACGCAGTATTTT. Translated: CASSPSWGRTQDTDTQYF.

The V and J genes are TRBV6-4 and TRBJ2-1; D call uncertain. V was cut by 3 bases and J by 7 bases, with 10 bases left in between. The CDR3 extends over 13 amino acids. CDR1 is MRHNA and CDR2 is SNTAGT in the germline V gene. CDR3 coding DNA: TGTGCCAGCAGTGATTCCCCCGCTAATGAGCAGTTCTTC. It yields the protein CASSDSPANEQFF.

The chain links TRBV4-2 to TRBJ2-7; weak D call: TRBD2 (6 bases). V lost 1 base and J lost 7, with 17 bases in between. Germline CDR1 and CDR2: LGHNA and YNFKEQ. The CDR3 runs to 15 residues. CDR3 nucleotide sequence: TGTGCCAGCAGCCAAGTTTGGAGGGCGAGAGGGGAGCAGTACTTC. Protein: CASSQVWRARGEQYF.

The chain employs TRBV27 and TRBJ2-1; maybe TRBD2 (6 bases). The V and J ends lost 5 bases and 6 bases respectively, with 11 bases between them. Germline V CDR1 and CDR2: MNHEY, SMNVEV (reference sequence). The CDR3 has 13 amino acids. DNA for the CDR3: TGTGCCAGCAGTCCCTCGACTAGCAATGAGCAGTTCTTC. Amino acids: CASSPSTSNEQFF.

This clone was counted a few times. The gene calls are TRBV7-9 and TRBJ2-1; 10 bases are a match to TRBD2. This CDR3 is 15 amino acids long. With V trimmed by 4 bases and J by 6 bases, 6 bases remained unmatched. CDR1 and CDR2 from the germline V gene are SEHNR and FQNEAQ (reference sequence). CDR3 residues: CASSYSGRSSNEQFF. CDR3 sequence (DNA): TGTGCCAGCAGCTATAGCGGGAGGTCAAGCAATGAGCAGTTCTTC.

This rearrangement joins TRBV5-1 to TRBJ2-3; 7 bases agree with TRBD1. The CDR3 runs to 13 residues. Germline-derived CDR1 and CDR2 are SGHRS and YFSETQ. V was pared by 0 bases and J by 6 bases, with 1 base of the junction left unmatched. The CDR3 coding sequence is TGCGCCAGCAGCTTGGCACAGGGGGATACGCAGTATTTT. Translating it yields CASSLAQGDTQYF.

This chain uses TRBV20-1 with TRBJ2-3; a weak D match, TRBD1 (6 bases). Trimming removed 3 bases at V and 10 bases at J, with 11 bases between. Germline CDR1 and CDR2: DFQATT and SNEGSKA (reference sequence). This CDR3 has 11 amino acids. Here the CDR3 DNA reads TGCAGTGCTAGTACAGGGATTGCGCAGTATTTT. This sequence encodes CSASTGIAQYF.

CDR3 in DNA: TGTGCCAGCAGTTTTAAAGGCGGGGGGAATCAGCCCCAGCATTTT. This codes for CASSFKGGGNQPQHF. V usage is TRBV28 and J usage is TRBJ1-5; D might be TRBD1 (5 bases). The CDR3 totals 15 residues. The V and J ends lost 3 bases and 4 bases respectively, with 13 bases between them. Germline-derived CDR1 and CDR2 are MDHEN and SYDVKM.

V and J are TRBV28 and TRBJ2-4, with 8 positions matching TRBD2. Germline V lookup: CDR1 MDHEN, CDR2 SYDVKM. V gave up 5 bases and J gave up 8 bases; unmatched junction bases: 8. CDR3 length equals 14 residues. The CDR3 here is CASSPTSGSDIQYF. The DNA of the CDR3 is TGTGCCAGCAGTCCCACTAGCGGTAGTGACATTCAGTACTTC.

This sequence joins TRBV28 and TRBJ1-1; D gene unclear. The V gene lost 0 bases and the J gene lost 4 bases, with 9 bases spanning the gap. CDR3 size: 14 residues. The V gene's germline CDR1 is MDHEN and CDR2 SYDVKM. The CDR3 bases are TGTGCCAGCAGTTTATGGGCCGGATCCACTGAAGCTTTCTTT. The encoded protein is CASSLWAGSTEAFF. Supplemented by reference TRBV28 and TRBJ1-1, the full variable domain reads DVKVTQSSRYLVKRTGEKVFLECVQDMDHENMFWYRQDPGLGLRLIYFSYDVKMKEKGDIPEGYSVSREKKERFSLILESASTNQTSMYLCASSLWAGSTEAFFGQGTRLTVV.

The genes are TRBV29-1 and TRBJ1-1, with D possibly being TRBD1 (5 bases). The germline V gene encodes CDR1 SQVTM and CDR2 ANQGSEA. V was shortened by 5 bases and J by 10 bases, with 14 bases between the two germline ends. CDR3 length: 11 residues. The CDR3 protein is CSVNAGGGAFF. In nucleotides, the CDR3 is TGCAGCGTTAACGCCGGGGGGGGAGCTTTCTTT.

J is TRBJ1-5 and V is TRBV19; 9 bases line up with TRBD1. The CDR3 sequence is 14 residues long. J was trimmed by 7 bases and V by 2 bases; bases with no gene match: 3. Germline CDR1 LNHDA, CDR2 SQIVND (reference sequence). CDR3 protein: CASSINRGLQPQHF. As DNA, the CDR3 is TGTGCCAGTAGTATAAACAGGGGGCTACAGCCCCAGCATTTT. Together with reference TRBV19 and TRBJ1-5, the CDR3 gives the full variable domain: DGGITQSPKYLFRKEGQNVTLSCEQNLNHDAMYWYRQDPGQGLRLIYYSQIVNDFQKGDIAEGYSVSREKKESFPLTVTSAQKNPTAFYLCASSINRGLQPQHFGDGTRLSIL.

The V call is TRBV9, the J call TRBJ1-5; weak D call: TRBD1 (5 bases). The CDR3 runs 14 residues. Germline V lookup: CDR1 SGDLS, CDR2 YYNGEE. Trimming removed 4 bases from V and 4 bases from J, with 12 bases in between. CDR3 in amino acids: CASSPRGGNQPQHF. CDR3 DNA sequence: TGTGCCAGCAGCCCCCGGGGCGGTAATCAGCCCCAGCATTTT.

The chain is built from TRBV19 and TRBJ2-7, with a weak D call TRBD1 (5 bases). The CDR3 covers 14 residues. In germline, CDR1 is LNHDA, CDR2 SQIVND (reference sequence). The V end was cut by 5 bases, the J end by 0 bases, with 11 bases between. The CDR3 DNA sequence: TGTGCCAGTAGTCCCCACAGGAGCTCCTACGAGCAGTACTTC. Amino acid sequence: CASSPHRSSYEQYF. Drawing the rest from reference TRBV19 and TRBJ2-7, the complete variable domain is DGGITQSPKYLFRKEGQNVTLSCEQNLNHDAMYWYRQDPGQGLRLIYYSQIVNDFQKGDIAEGYSVSREKKESFPLTVTSAQKNPTAFYLCASSPHRSSYEQYFGPGTRLTVT.

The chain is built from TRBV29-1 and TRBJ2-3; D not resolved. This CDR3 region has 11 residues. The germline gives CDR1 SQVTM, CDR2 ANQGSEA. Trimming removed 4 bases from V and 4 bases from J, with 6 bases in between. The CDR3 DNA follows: TGCAGCGTTGGAGAGGCAGATACGCAGTATTTT. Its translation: CSVGEADTQYF.

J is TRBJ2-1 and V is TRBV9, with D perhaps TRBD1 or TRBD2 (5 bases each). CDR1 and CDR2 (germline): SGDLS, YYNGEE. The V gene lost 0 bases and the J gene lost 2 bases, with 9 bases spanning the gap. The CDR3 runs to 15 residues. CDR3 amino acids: CASSVEGDAYNEQFF. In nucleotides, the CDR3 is TGTGCCAGCAGCGTAGAAGGGGACGCCTACAATGAGCAGTTCTTC.

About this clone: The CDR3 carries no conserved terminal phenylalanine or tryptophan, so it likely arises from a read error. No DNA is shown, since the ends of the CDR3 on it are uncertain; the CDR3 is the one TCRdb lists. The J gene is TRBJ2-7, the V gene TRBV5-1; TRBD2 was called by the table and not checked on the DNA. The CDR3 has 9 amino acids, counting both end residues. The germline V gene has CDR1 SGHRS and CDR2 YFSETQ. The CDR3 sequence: CASSLFTVN.

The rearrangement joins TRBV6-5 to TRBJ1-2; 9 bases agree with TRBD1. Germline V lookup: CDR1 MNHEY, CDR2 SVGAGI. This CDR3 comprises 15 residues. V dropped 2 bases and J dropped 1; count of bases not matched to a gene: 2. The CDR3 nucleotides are TGTGCCAGCAGTTACCGGACAGGGGATAACTATGGCTACACCTTC. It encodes CASSYRTGDNYGYTF.

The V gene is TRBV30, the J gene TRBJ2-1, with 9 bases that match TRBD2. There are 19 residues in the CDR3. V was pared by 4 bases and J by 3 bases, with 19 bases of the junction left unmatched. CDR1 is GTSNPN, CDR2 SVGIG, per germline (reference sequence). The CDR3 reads CAWTRAGGVGNRFYNEQFF. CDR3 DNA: TGTGCCTGGACCCGGGCGGGAGGGGTAGGCAATCGGTTCTACAATGAGCAGTTCTTC.

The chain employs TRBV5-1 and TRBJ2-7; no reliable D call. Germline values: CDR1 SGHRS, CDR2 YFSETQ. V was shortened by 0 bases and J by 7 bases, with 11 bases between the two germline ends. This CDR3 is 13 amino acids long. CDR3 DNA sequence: TGCGCCAGCAGCTTGGAGTACCCGGGTGAGCAGTACTTC. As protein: CASSLEYPGEQYF.

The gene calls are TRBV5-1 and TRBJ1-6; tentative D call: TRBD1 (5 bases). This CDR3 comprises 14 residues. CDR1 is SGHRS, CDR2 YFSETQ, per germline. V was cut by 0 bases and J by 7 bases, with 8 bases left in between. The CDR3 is CASSLETDNSPLHF. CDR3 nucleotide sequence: TGCGCCAGCAGCTTGGAGACAGACAATTCACCCCTCCACTTT.

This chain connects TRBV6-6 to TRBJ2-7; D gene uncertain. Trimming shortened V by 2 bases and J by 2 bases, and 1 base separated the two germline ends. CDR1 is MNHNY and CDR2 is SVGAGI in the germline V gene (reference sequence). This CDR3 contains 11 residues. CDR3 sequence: CASSYAYEQYF. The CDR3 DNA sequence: TGTGCCAGCAGTTACGCCTACGAGCAGTACTTC.

Here the CDR3 DNA reads TGTGCCAGCAGTACCCGGACAGGGGACGGGGCCAACGTCCTGACTTTC. Translation gives CASSTRTGDGANVLTF. This sequence joins TRBV6-6 and TRBJ2-6; 9 nucleotides agree with TRBD1. The CDR3 covers 16 residues. CDR1 is MNHNY, CDR2 SVGAGI, per germline (reference sequence). The trim removed 5 bases at V and 4 bases at J, leaving 6 bases unmatched.

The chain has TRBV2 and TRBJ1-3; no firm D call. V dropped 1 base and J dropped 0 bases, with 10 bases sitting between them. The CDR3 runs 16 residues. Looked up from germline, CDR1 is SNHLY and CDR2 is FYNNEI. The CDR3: CASSEESGSSGNTIYF. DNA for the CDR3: TGTGCCAGCAGTGAAGAATCGGGAAGCTCTGGAAACACCATATATTTT.

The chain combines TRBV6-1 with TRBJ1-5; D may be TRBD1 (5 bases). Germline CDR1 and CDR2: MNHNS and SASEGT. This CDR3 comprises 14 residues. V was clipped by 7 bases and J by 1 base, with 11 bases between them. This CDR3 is CASMGGRSNQPQHF. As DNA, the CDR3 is TGTGCCAGCATGGGGGGACGGAGCAATCAGCCCCAGCATTTT.

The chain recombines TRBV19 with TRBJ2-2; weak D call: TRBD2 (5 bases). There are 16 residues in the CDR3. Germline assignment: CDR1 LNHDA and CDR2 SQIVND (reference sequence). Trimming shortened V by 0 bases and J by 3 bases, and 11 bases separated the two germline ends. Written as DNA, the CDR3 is TGTGCCAGTAGTATAGAGGGCGGACTCTACACCGGGGAGCTGTTTTTT. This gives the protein CASSIEGGLYTGELFF.